These 20 T cell receptor beta chains were all obtained from the same sample, sequenced in a study of CD8 T cells in Susac syndrome. RNA totalling about 0.5 to 1 ug underwent reverse transcription with random hexamers. TCRdb recomputed calls from the immunoSEQ multiplex PCR reads with MiXCR, one row per CDR3 protein. This table holds 110,000 to 150,000 distinct CDR3 sequences, approximately 94% found once. Sequencing input: CD4+ T cells from PBMCs. The receptor set was obtained from a human donor with Susac syndrome.

The chain joins TRBV20-1 to TRBJ1-2; 8 bases agree with TRBD1. From germline, CDR1 is DFQATT and CDR2 SNEGSKA (reference sequence). Trimming removed 2 bases from V and 5 bases from J; junction bases left unmatched: 4. The CDR3 runs 13 residues. The CDR3 nucleotides are TGCAGTGCTAGACGCCAGGGGGCATATGGCTACACCTTC. Protein product: CSARRQGAYGYTF.

This chain joins TRBV7-8 and TRBJ1-1; 7 bases line up with TRBD1. V lost 5 bases, J lost 1 base, and 7 bases stayed unmatched. Per the germline V gene, CDR1 is SGHVS and CDR2 is FQNEAQ. This CDR3 has 15 residues. CDR3 DNA sequence: TGTGCCAGCAGCGACAGGGACAGACCGAACACTGAAGCTTTCTTT. It translates to CASSDRDRPNTEAFF.

The chain combines TRBV9 with TRBJ2-1, with unresolved D. Germline CDR1 SGDLS, CDR2 YYNGEE. V shed 1 base and J shed 9 bases, with 14 bases lying between them. The CDR3 extends over 14 amino acids. This CDR3 is CASSVRLGVGEQFF. Here the CDR3 DNA reads TGTGCCAGCAGCGTAAGATTAGGAGTGGGTGAGCAGTTCTTC.

The chain couples TRBV5-1 to TRBJ2-6; D is undetermined. Germline CDR1 SGHRS, CDR2 YFSETQ. The CDR3 is 15 amino acids. V was shortened by 7 bases and J by 0 bases, with 11 bases between the two germline ends. For the CDR3, the DNA is TGCGCCAGCGCCCTCCAAAACTCTGGGGCCAACGTCCTGACTTTC. It codes for CASALQNSGANVLTF.

This sequence joins TRBV5-1 and TRBJ2-1; perhaps TRBD2 as D (6 bases). This CDR3 has 13 residues. Trimming took off 0 bases at V and 9 bases at J, with 10 bases between the two ends. Germline lookup yields CDR1 SGHRS and CDR2 YFSETQ. In DNA, the CDR3 is TGCGCCAGCAGCTTGGTCGTCGGGGGTGAGCAGTTCTTC. Protein: CASSLVVGGEQFF.

J is TRBJ2-7 and V is TRBV14; D not certain. The CDR3 is made up of 13 amino acids. Germline V gives CDR1 SGHDN, CDR2 FVKESK. Trimming removed 0 bases at V and 3 bases at J, with 6 bases between. CDR3 residues: CASSQDRLYEQYF. CDR3 DNA: TGTGCCAGCAGCCAAGATCGACTCTACGAGCAGTACTTC.

This clonotype was detected once. For the CDR3, the DNA is TGCAGTGCTAGAGATAGCGGGAGGCCCTCCACTAGCACAGATACGCAGTATTTT. Translating it yields CSARDSGRPSTSTDTQYF. The rearrangement links TRBV20-1 to TRBJ2-3; TRBD2 aligns across 10 bases. Unmatched junction bases numbered 9, after V lost 0 bases and J lost 0 bases. Germline CDR1 DFQATT, CDR2 SNEGSKA (reference sequence). The CDR3 runs to 18 residues.

This chain uses TRBV6-1 with TRBJ2-3; D gene uncertain. Germline V gene sequence: CDR1 MNHNS, CDR2 SASEGT. This CDR3 has 13 residues. V shed 6 bases and J shed 2 bases, with 9 bases lying between them. The DNA for the CDR3 is TGTGCCAGCAGCCTGAGGCTCACAGATACGCAGTATTTT. Its protein is CASSLRLTDTQYF.

The chain combines TRBV5-4 with TRBJ2-6, with a possible D match to TRBD1 (5 bases). The CDR3 is 15 amino acids. V dropped 4 bases and J dropped 2 bases, with 10 bases sitting between them. Looked up from germline, CDR1 is SGHNT and CDR2 is YYREEE (reference sequence). The CDR3 nucleotides are TGTGCCAGCAGCCCCAGGGCGCCTGGGGCCAACGTCCTGACTTTC. Translated, it gives CASSPRAPGANVLTF.

The chain has TRBV4-1 and TRBJ2-2; D not certain. Germline V lookup: CDR1 MGHRA, CDR2 YSYEKL. The CDR3 runs to 16 residues. V was clipped by 2 bases and J by 0 bases, with 10 bases between them. For the CDR3, the DNA is TGCGCCAGCAGCCAAACTTTAAAGTCGAACACCGGGGAGCTGTTTTTT. This sequence encodes CASSQTLKSNTGELFF.

The V and J genes are TRBV15 and TRBJ2-3; D is perhaps TRBD1 (5 bases). Between the trimmed V and J ends, which lost 1 base and 2 bases, there was a span of 10 bases. The CDR3 has 15 residues. CDR1 is LNHNV and CDR2 is YYDKDF in the germline V gene (reference sequence). CDR3 region: CATSRGDSPTDTQYF. In DNA, the CDR3 is TGTGCCACCAGCAGAGGTGACAGCCCCACAGATACGCAGTATTTT. Full variable domain (rest looked up from reference TRBV15 and TRBJ2-3): DAMVIQNPRYQVTQFGKPVTLSCSQTLNHNVMYWYQQKSSQAPKLLFHYYDKDFNNEADTPDNFQSRRPNTSFCFLDIRSPGLGDTAMYLCATSRGDSPTDTQYFGPGTRLTVL.

The chain carries TRBV23-1 and TRBJ1-1, with D unresolved. TRBV23-1 is filed as an ORF, its function uncertain. The ends were cut back, 4 bases at V and 1 base at J, with 7 bases in the middle. This CDR3 has 13 residues. The CDR3 sequence: CASSLSPNTEAFF. Written as DNA, the CDR3 is TGCGCCAGCAGTCTATCACCGAACACTGAAGCTTTCTTT.

The rearrangement links TRBV19 to TRBJ1-1, with unresolved D. CDR1 is LNHDA, CDR2 SQIVND, per germline (reference sequence). V was pared by 6 bases and J by 0 bases, with 17 bases between. The CDR3 extends over 16 amino acids. This CDR3 is CASSPPGQRVNTEAFF. For the CDR3, the DNA is TGTGCCAGTAGCCCCCCGGGCCAGAGGGTGAACACTGAAGCTTTCTTT.

This chain joins TRBV28 and TRBJ2-2; 8 bases are shared with TRBD1. The ends lost 6 bases at V and 3 bases at J; junction bases unmatched: 6. This CDR3 has 15 amino acids. Germline V CDR1 and CDR2: MDHEN, SYDVKM. The CDR3 region has the DNA TGTGCCAGCAGCCTACCAGGGGGCGACACCGGGGAGCTGTTTTTT. The encoded protein is CASSLPGGDTGELFF.

This chain connects TRBV2 to TRBJ1-2; D is undetermined. V was pared by 8 bases and J by 5 bases, with 15 bases between. CDR3 size: 13 residues. Germline values: CDR1 SNHLY, CDR2 FYNNEI. This CDR3 reads CASDRAGSYGYTF. Here the CDR3 DNA reads TGTGCCAGCGACCGTGCCGGCAGTTATGGCTACACCTTC.

This chain uses TRBV6-5 with TRBJ1-2; 8 nucleotides match TRBD1. The CDR3 totals 12 residues. V gave up 7 bases and J gave up 4 bases; unmatched junction bases: 2. Germline assignment: CDR1 MNHEY and CDR2 SVGAGI. CDR3 in amino acids: CASTGQGYGYTF. In nucleotides, the CDR3 is TGTGCCAGCACCGGACAGGGCTATGGCTACACCTTC.

This clonotype was detected only once. The V gene is TRBV3-1, the J gene TRBJ2-2; the D gene could be TRBD1 or TRBD2 (5 bases each). The V gene's germline CDR1 is LGHDT and CDR2 YNNKEL (reference sequence). This CDR3 is 14 amino acids long. Trimming shortened V by 5 bases and J by 6 bases, and 13 bases separated the two germline ends. The DNA of the CDR3 is TGTGCCAGCAGCTCCAGCGGACATGCCGGGGAGCTGTTTTTT. As protein: CASSSSGHAGELFF.

This rearrangement joins TRBV7-6 to TRBJ1-5; no clear D gene. The CDR3 consists of 14 residues. Germline CDR1 is SGHVS and CDR2 is FNYEAQ. The V end lost 6 bases, the J end lost 7 bases, and 16 bases lay between the germline ends. The CDR3 nucleotides are TGTGCCAGCAGTCCTGGACCCCTTGGGCAGCCCCAGCATTTT. Protein sequence: CASSPGPLGQPQHF.

This clonotype was counted between two and nine times. The chain joins TRBV7-9 to TRBJ2-1; D is undetermined. The germline V gene encodes CDR1 SEHNR and CDR2 FQNEAQ (reference sequence). The V end was cut by 1 base, the J end by 3 bases, with 7 bases between. The CDR3 contains 14 residues. In nucleotides, the CDR3 is TGTGCCAGCAGCTTAGGGGGTAGCTACAATGAGCAGTTCTTC. It translates to CASSLGGSYNEQFF.

The V and J genes are TRBV20-1 and TRBJ1-1; D gene ambiguous. V was pared by 1 base and J by 5 bases, with 14 bases between. In germline, CDR1 is DFQATT, CDR2 SNEGSKA (reference sequence). This CDR3 spans 14 amino acids. The CDR3 nucleotides are TGCAGTGCTAGAGCCGGCGCGGCGGGGACTGAAGCTTTCTTT. Translating gives CSARAGAAGTEAFF.